Detailed here is one T cell receptor (beta chain). In germline, CDR1 is KGHSH, CDR2 LQKENI. V lost 6 bases, J lost 0 bases, and 24 bases lay in between. This CDR3 has 19 amino acids. The authors' processing: Nucleated cell number was recorded as an estimate derived from reference gene primer amplification. This table comes from immunoSEQ multiplex PCR, and its TCRdb copy is limited to in-frame clones, with some not included. V, J and clone size reflect that table, while D and trimming were determined from the DNA. The table has about 190,000 clones, roughly 80% seen once. The data belong to a study of blood T cell repertoires in COVID-19.

The receptor comes from a woman in her twenties or thirties who had recovered from COVID-19. The chain combines TRBV18 with TRBJ1-5; no definite D call. Input material: PBMCs or T cells enriched from blood (not recorded which). The CDR3 protein is CASSVVDTGGVNSNQPQHF. The CDR3 DNA reads TGTGCCAGCTCGGTTGTCGATACCGGCGGAGTTAATAGCAATCAGCCCCAGCATTTT.